The present entry profiles one T cell receptor (beta chain) with its context. Its antigen is undetermined. The data were taken from a study of OX40 agonist ivuxolimab in advanced cancers. Study summary: Partial responses were achieved by three patients, one with hepatocellular carcinoma and two with cutaneous melanoma. Study observations and caveats: More expanded clones were found, on average, in CD8+ than in CD4+ T cells.

CDR3 length: 17 residues. J lost 6 bases, V lost 3 bases, and 10 bases had no gene match. CDR1 and CDR2 from the germline V gene are KGHSH and LQKENI. Here immunoSEQ multiplex PCR was the method, and the copy in TCRdb shows in-frame clones only, minus some. The sample contains more than 1,000 clones, around three quarters of which appear only once. This specimen was taken in a trial of the OX40 agonist ivuxolimab. The TCR originated in an adult with an advanced solid tumor such as melanoma, head and neck, liver or kidney cancer. This sequence joins TRBV18 and TRBJ2-2, with 10 bases that match TRBD1. The CDR3 region is CASSPTGTGDTAGELFF. In DNA form, the CDR3 reads TGTGCCAGCTCACCTACCGGGACAGGGGACACTGCCGGGGAGCTGTTTTTT.